This paragraph covers one TCR beta chain sequence. There is no known antigen for this receptor. Per-base quality was not reported, and no clone a single base away is much larger than it. This entry is derived from a study of blood T cell repertoires in COVID-19 (dated by TCRdb to 2018 to 2021). At the level of the whole study: Samples from collaborators originated in the United States, Italy and Spain and spanned both the acute and convalescent phases of COVID-19. The material from the prospective study consisted of cDNA or gDNA derived from T cells, B-cell-depleted T cells, or PBMCs. Subjects who had been exposed to COVID-19, were actively infected with it, or had recovered from it provided the deeply sampled blood TCRbeta repertoires that made up the dataset. A freely available public database, intended as a resource for researchers studying the immune response to SARS-CoV-2, is where the repertoires were released. The samples were drawn from two sources: the first 160 participants of the ongoing ImmuneRACE study, and 1,200 or so subjects contributed by 6 global collaborators. Nearly every sample came with metadata listing a de-identified subject ID, COVID-19 status, age in years and sex. HLA class I and class II types, where available, came from metadata supplied by the sample provider rather than from assay-based typing.

The immunoSEQ Assay, a bias-controlled multiplex PCR, was used to amplify TCRbeta CDR3 regions from genomic DNA. As for the original processing: Within the assay, amplification of reference gene primers was used to estimate how many nucleated cells each sample contained. To quantify the absolute abundance of each unique TCRbeta CDR3 rearrangement, sequence reads were collapsed and filtered. Productive Simpson clonality was computed per sample as the square root of Simpson's diversity index over productive rearrangements. Held by TCRdb, this immuneACCESS table contains in-frame sequences only and omits some clones. Under half of the omission traces to an unresolved V gene where checked; the cause of the rest is unknown. V, J and clone size were drawn from that table, and D and trimming were deduced from the DNA. This sample holds a few hundred thousand clones; about nine tenths were observed only once. Jointly, the top ten make up approximately 9.8% of the sample.

Another Seattle source contributed samples from volunteer blood donors who had recovered from COVID-19. Whole blood was collected in K2EDTA tubes by collaborating institutions according to the institutions' own protocols. For TCRbeta analysis, collaborators shipped samples in one of three forms: frozen whole blood, isolated PBMCs, or DNA extracted from either of those sample types. The research as a whole found: Clinical and demographic metadata were provided uncurated, with the amount varying by source and participant.

V drops 0 bases and J drops 8 bases, leaving 17 bases in between. CDR1 and CDR2, looked up from the germline V gene, are SGHRS and YFSETQ. The CDR3 sequence holds 16 residues, the cysteine and phenylalanine included. Only the CDR3 portion is preserved as DNA: 48 bases, with reading frame beginning at the first base. The chain employs TRBV5-1 and TRBJ1-4; a tentative D call is TRBD1 (5 bases match). The clonotype comes from a man aged 35 to 55 who had recovered from COVID-19. Sequencing was performed on peripheral blood. The sequenced DNA is TGCGCCAGCAGCTTGGGGCCTCAGGGTTATCGGGAAAAACTGTTTTTT. The encoded protein is CASSLGPQGYREKLFF. Supplemented by the reference TRBV5-1 and TRBJ1-4 proteins around the CDR3, the complete variable domain is KAGVTQTPRYLIKTRGQQVTLSCSPISGHRSVSWYQQTPGQGLQFLFEYFSETQRNKGNFPGRFSGRQFSNSRSEMNVSTLELGDSALYLCASSLGPQGYREKLFFGSGTQLSVL.